This is a list of T cell receptor beta chains from one sample in a study of response to subunit inactivated influenza vaccine. TCRdb processed the RT-PCR reads anew with MiXCR; each CDR3 protein has one entry. Among under 950,000 distinct CDR3 sequences listed, about 20% were seen once. Material: PBMCs from blood, obtained 4 to 6 days after vaccination. These receptors all come from a man aged 50 or older who received an inactivated influenza vaccine. Each CDR3 is given with its conserved first and last residue. A D gene is named only where the DNA matches it firmly. Rows give clone size only sometimes, using once, few, many, or a class for an expanded clone.

clone_size,v_call,j_call,d_call,cdr3_aa,cdr3_nt
few,TRBV6-2/TRBV6-3,TRBJ1-2,-,CASSTREGYHLPGHF,TGTGCCAGCAGTACCCGGGAAGGTTACCATCTGCCGGGGCACTTC
few,TRBV20-1,TRBJ1-2,TRBD1,CSAKTGGYGYTF,TGCAGTGCCAAGACAGGGGGCTATGGCTACACCTTC
many,TRBV28,TRBJ2-2,TRBD1,CASSFGWTGTGAGELFF,TGTGCCAGCAGTTTTGGGTGGACCGGGACAGGAGCCGGGGAGCTGTTTTTT
few,TRBV12-3/TRBV12-4,TRBJ1-1,-,CASSLSSSTEAFF,TGTGCCAGCAGTTTAAGCTCGAGTACTGAAGCTTTCTTT
few,TRBV20-1,TRBJ2-3,TRBD1,CSAWRRSTGEDTQYF,TGCAGTGCCTGGCGGCGGAGCACAGGGGAGGATACGCAGTATTTT
-,TRBV20-1,TRBJ2-1,TRBD1,CSASLLGQGDYEQFF,TGCAGTGCTAGTTTACTGGGACAGGGAGACTATGAGCAGTTCTTC
few,TRBV9,TRBJ1-1,-,CASSVSVMNTEAFF,TGTGCCAGCAGCGTTTCGGTAATGAACACTGAAGCTTTCTTT
-,TRBV20-1,TRBJ2-2,TRBD1,CSARGRTGGGNTGELFF,TGCAGTGCTAGAGGCCGGACAGGGGGTGGGAACACCGGGGAGCTGTTTTTT
many,TRBV20-1,TRBJ1-1,TRBD1,CSAPGQVNTEAFF,TGCAGTGCCCCGGGACAGGTAAACACTGAAGCTTTCTTT
-,TRBV7-9,TRBJ2-2,-,CASSLASPIANTGELFF,TGTGCCAGCAGCTTAGCGAGTCCGATCGCGAACACCGGGGAGCTGTTTTTT
-,TRBV7-8,TRBJ2-7,TRBD2,CASSLLAGGHEQYF,TGTGCCAGCAGTCTTTTAGCGGGAGGACACGAGCAGTACTTC
-,TRBV5-1,TRBJ1-1,TRBD1,CASRPRGRTEAFF,TGCGCCAGCAGGCCCAGGGGGCGAACTGAAGCTTTCTTT
few,TRBV9,TRBJ2-7,-,CASSVRVGYEQYF,TGTGCCAGCAGCGTACGGGTTGGGTACGAGCAGTACTTC
few,TRBV27,TRBJ1-1,-,CASQARGFTEAFF,TGTGCCAGCCAGGCGAGGGGTTTTACTGAAGCTTTCTTT
few,TRBV20-1,TRBJ2-2,TRBD2,CSAAHVSGGAGELFF,TGCAGTGCTGCCCACGTTAGCGGGGGGGCCGGGGAGCTGTTTTTT
-,TRBV7-9,TRBJ2-5,-,CASSPPGGFDETQYF,TGTGCCAGCAGCCCCCCTGGGGGGTTTGACGAGACCCAGTACTTC
-,TRBV12-3/TRBV12-4,TRBJ2-3,-,CASSAQTGTSTDTQYF,TGTGCCAGCAGCGCCCAGACAGGTACTAGCACAGATACGCAGTATTTT
-,TRBV11-2,TRBJ1-6,-,CASSQGGPYSPLHF,TGTGCCAGCAGCCAAGGAGGTCCTTATTCACCCCTCCACTTT
-,TRBV6-5,TRBJ1-5,TRBD1,CASSWGQNQPQHF,TGTGCCAGCAGTTGGGGACAGAATCAGCCCCAGCATTTT
few,TRBV28,TRBJ1-2,-,CASSRGGRASYTF,TGTGCCAGCAGTCGCGGAGGGAGGGCAAGCTACACCTTC
few,TRBV4-2,TRBJ2-2,TRBD2,CASSQDNKRGRSGELFF,TGTGCCAGCAGCCAAGATAATAAGCGGGGTCGATCCGGGGAGCTGTTTTTT
-,TRBV3-1,TRBJ2-3,TRBD2,CASSSATSGGADTQYF,TGTGCCAGCAGCTCCGCGACTAGCGGGGGGGCAGATACGCAGTATTTT
-,TRBV20-1,TRBJ2-2,TRBD2,CSAYIAGDGELFF,TGCAGTGCTTATATAGCGGGAGACGGGGAGCTGTTTTTT
few,TRBV24-1,TRBJ1-2,-,CATSDRQTVGGYTF,TGTGCCACCAGTGACAGACAAACCGTCGGGGGCTACACCTTC
many,TRBV12-3/TRBV12-4,TRBJ2-1,TRBD1,CASTRDRGIYEQFF,TGTGCCAGCACCCGGGACAGGGGCATCTATGAGCAGTTCTTC
many,TRBV6-2/TRBV6-3,TRBJ2-7,-,CASSYRAGTGAYEQYF,TGTGCCAGCAGTTACCGGGCCGGGACGGGAGCCTACGAGCAGTACTTC
few,TRBV2,TRBJ1-5,-,CASSDPGWHQPQHF,TGTGCCAGCAGTGACCCCGGGTGGCATCAGCCCCAGCATTTT
-,TRBV7-9,TRBJ2-4,-,CASSLGATKNIQYF,TGTGCCAGCAGCTTAGGGGCCACCAAAAACATTCAGTACTTC
few,TRBV4-3,TRBJ2-3,-,CASSQMDWSSTDTQYF,TGCGCCAGCAGCCAAATGGACTGGTCTAGCACAGATACGCAGTATTTT
-,TRBV27,TRBJ2-3,-,CASSLFQSTDTQYF,TGTGCCAGCAGTTTATTTCAGAGCACAGATACGCAGTATTTT
few,TRBV7-9,TRBJ1-4,-,CASSLEAYNEKLFF,TGTGCCAGCAGCTTAGAGGCCTATAATGAAAAACTGTTTTTT
few,TRBV15,TRBJ2-7,TRBD2,CATSTRREGKYEQYF,TGTGCCACCAGCACCCGAAGGGAGGGGAAGTACGAGCAGTACTTC
-,TRBV2,TRBJ2-1,TRBD2,CASSVLTSGSYNEQFF,TGTGCCAGCAGTGTGTTGACTAGCGGCTCCTACAATGAGCAGTTCTTC
few,TRBV20-1,TRBJ1-5,TRBD1,CSANPGQGHQPQHF,TGCAGTGCTAATCCGGGACAGGGCCATCAGCCCCAGCATTTT
-,TRBV27,TRBJ1-2,-,CASSPGGFYGYTF,TGTGCCAGCAGCCCGGGGGGCTTCTATGGCTACACCTTC
many,TRBV20-1,TRBJ2-5,-,CSAALWHQETQYF,TGCAGTGCTGCCCTCTGGCACCAAGAGACCCAGTACTTC
few,TRBV6-6,TRBJ2-5,-,CASRRETQYF,TGTGCCAGCCGTCGAGAGACCCAGTACTTC
few,TRBV5-6,TRBJ2-2,-,CASSLASPTGELFF,TGTGCCAGCAGCCTGGCTAGCCCCACCGGGGAGCTGTTTTTT
few,TRBV28,TRBJ2-1,TRBD1,CASRRDRFYNEQFF,TGTGCCAGCAGACGGGACAGGTTCTACAATGAGCAGTTCTTC
few,TRBV12-3/TRBV12-4,TRBJ2-7,-,CASSRTPVITYEQYF,TGTGCCAGCAGCCGAACACCAGTGATAACCTACGAGCAGTACTTC
few,TRBV20-1,TRBJ2-7,-,CSATPGSGEQYF,TGCAGTGCCACCCCCGGGTCGGGGGAGCAGTACTTC
few,TRBV27,TRBJ2-1,-,CASSVHWGNLIQFF,TGTGCCAGCAGTGTACATTGGGGGAATTTAATACAGTTCTTC
-,TRBV5-1,TRBJ1-2,TRBD1,CASSSTGGYGYTF,TGCGCCAGCAGCTCCACAGGGGGATATGGCTACACCTTC
-,TRBV29-1,TRBJ2-2,-,CSGGSAGGTGELFF,TGCAGCGGCGGGTCGGCAGGGGGGACCGGGGAGCTGTTTTTT
few,TRBV5-6,TRBJ2-2,-,CASTSVLETGGNTGELFF,TGTGCCAGCACCTCGGTTTTGGAGACAGGCGGGAACACCGGGGAGCTGTTTTTT
-,TRBV6-5,TRBJ1-5,-,CASSYSSRGGNQPQHF,TGTGCCAGCAGTTACTCTTCCCGAGGAGGCAATCAGCCCCAGCATTTT
few,TRBV5-6,TRBJ2-7,TRBD1,CASSWWGTGFRPEQYF,TGTGCCAGCAGCTGGTGGGGGACAGGGTTTCGGCCCGAGCAGTACTTC
-,TRBV5-1,TRBJ2-1,TRBD1,CASSSLRDRGPNEQFF,TGCGCCAGCAGCTCCCTCCGGGACAGGGGGCCTAATGAGCAGTTCTTC
few,TRBV7-2,TRBJ2-3,TRBD2,CASSRGGGRDTQYF,TGTGCCAGCAGCCGCGGGGGCGGGAGGGATACGCAGTATTTT
-,TRBV3-1,TRBJ2-7,-,CASSQSYGTYEQYF,TGTGCCAGCAGCCAATCGTACGGAACCTACGAGCAGTACTTC
-,TRBV20-1,TRBJ2-5,-,CSASLSGERQETQYF,TGCAGTGCTAGCTTGTCGGGGGAGAGACAAGAGACCCAGTACTTC
-,TRBV27,TRBJ2-5,TRBD2,CASSRSGTRSETQYF,TGTGCCAGCAGTCGAAGCGGGACTAGATCGGAGACCCAGTACTTC
-,TRBV5-1,TRBJ2-1,-,CASSLGGGIHEQFF,TGCGCCAGCAGCTTAGGGGGCGGGATCCATGAGCAGTTCTTC
few,TRBV20-1,TRBJ2-1,TRBD2,CSADAGGRSYNEQFF,TGCAGTGCTGACGCGGGCGGGAGATCCTACAATGAGCAGTTCTTC
-,TRBV30,TRBJ1-1,-,CAWSENGPNTEAFF,TGTGCCTGGAGTGAAAACGGACCGAACACTGAAGCTTTCTTT
-,TRBV20-1,TRBJ1-2,-,CSARDRVEFRYTF,TGCAGTGCTAGAGACAGGGTCGAGTTTAGGTACACCTTC
-,TRBV2,TRBJ2-2,TRBD1,CASRAGTGGSGELFF,TGTGCCAGCAGAGCCGGGACAGGGGGGTCCGGGGAGCTGTTTTTT